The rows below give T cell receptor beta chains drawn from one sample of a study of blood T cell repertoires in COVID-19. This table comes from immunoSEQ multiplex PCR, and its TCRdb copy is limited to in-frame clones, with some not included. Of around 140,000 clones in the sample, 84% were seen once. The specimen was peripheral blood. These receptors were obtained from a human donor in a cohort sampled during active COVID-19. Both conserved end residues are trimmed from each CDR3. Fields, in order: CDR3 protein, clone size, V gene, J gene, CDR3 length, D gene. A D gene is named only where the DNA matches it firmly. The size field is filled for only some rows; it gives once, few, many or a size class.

CDR3 protein: ASSLVGQNTGELF
clone size: NA
V gene: TRBV5-1
J gene: TRBJ2-2
CDR3 length: 13
D gene: NA

CDR3 protein: ASSRTGRYTEAF
clone size: NA
V gene: TRBV6-5
J gene: TRBJ1-1
CDR3 length: 12
D gene: TRBD1

CDR3 protein: ASSLGTWNEQF
clone size: NA
V gene: TRBV5-6
J gene: TRBJ2-1
CDR3 length: 11
D gene: NA

CDR3 protein: ASSQSREGTSNEQF
clone size: NA
V gene: TRBV23-1
J gene: TRBJ2-1
CDR3 length: 14
D gene: TRBD2

CDR3 protein: ASSQVGGGSSPLH
clone size: NA
V gene: TRBV14
J gene: TRBJ1-6
CDR3 length: 13
D gene: NA

CDR3 protein: ASGTGLAGHHNEQF
clone size: few
V gene: TRBV2
J gene: TRBJ2-1
CDR3 length: 14
D gene: TRBD2

CDR3 protein: ASSLTQGKTGELF
clone size: NA
V gene: TRBV5-1
J gene: TRBJ2-2
CDR3 length: 13
D gene: NA

CDR3 protein: ASSSPGLAGDTQY
clone size: NA
V gene: TRBV6-5
J gene: TRBJ2-3
CDR3 length: 13
D gene: TRBD2

CDR3 protein: ASRALEQAYNEQF
clone size: NA
V gene: TRBV6-1
J gene: TRBJ2-1
CDR3 length: 13
D gene: NA

CDR3 protein: ASRQQGAVTGNTIY
clone size: NA
V gene: TRBV11-2
J gene: TRBJ1-3
CDR3 length: 14
D gene: TRBD1

CDR3 protein: ASMGHTEAF
clone size: NA
V gene: TRBV6-5
J gene: TRBJ1-1
CDR3 length: 9
D gene: NA

CDR3 protein: ASSPAGTSISDTQY
clone size: once
V gene: TRBV18
J gene: TRBJ2-3
CDR3 length: 14
D gene: TRBD2

CDR3 protein: ASSQQTGIRETQY
clone size: NA
V gene: TRBV14
J gene: TRBJ2-5
CDR3 length: 13
D gene: NA

CDR3 protein: ASSWRASNTEAF
clone size: NA
V gene: TRBV27
J gene: TRBJ1-1
CDR3 length: 12
D gene: NA

CDR3 protein: ASSPPRGDSNQPQH
clone size: NA
V gene: TRBV18
J gene: TRBJ1-5
CDR3 length: 14
D gene: NA

CDR3 protein: ASSLPGTGSEY
clone size: NA
V gene: TRBV5-8
J gene: TRBJ2-7
CDR3 length: 11
D gene: TRBD1

CDR3 protein: ASSIDTGGVNQPQH
clone size: NA
V gene: TRBV19
J gene: TRBJ1-5
CDR3 length: 14
D gene: NA

CDR3 protein: ATSPRGAHPSTDTQY
clone size: NA
V gene: TRBV15
J gene: TRBJ2-3
CDR3 length: 15
D gene: NA

CDR3 protein: ASSEYGRSYNSPLH
clone size: NA
V gene: TRBV25-1
J gene: TRBJ1-6
CDR3 length: 14
D gene: NA

CDR3 protein: ASSPRDQVSGNTIY
clone size: NA
V gene: TRBV2
J gene: TRBJ1-3
CDR3 length: 14
D gene: NA

CDR3 protein: AIGEAYSNQPQH
clone size: NA
V gene: TRBV28
J gene: TRBJ1-5
CDR3 length: 12
D gene: NA

CDR3 protein: SASTELGTYGYT
clone size: NA
V gene: TRBV20-1
J gene: TRBJ1-2
CDR3 length: 12
D gene: NA

CDR3 protein: ASSKGRTTRSSTDTQY
clone size: NA
V gene: TRBV19
J gene: TRBJ2-3
CDR3 length: 16
D gene: NA

CDR3 protein: ASRDSKDYNEQF
clone size: many
V gene: TRBV5-1
J gene: TRBJ2-1
CDR3 length: 12
D gene: TRBD1

CDR3 protein: ATSREAGTYGYT
clone size: NA
V gene: TRBV15
J gene: TRBJ1-2
CDR3 length: 12
D gene: NA

CDR3 protein: ASIREYYSGNTIY
clone size: once
V gene: TRBV6-6
J gene: TRBJ1-3
CDR3 length: 13
D gene: NA

CDR3 protein: ASSLPAANTGELF
clone size: NA
V gene: TRBV5-1
J gene: TRBJ2-2
CDR3 length: 13
D gene: NA

CDR3 protein: AAGPNTDTQY
clone size: once
V gene: TRBV19
J gene: TRBJ2-3
CDR3 length: 10
D gene: NA

CDR3 protein: ASSQGSEDTIY
clone size: NA
V gene: TRBV4-1
J gene: TRBJ1-3
CDR3 length: 11
D gene: NA

CDR3 protein: ASTLVRQMGPGNTGELF
clone size: NA
V gene: TRBV5-1
J gene: TRBJ2-2
CDR3 length: 17
D gene: NA

CDR3 protein: ASSQEASGGLVDEQF
clone size: NA
V gene: TRBV3-1/TRBV3-2
J gene: TRBJ2-1
CDR3 length: 15
D gene: TRBD2

CDR3 protein: ASSPSRREGAF
clone size: few
V gene: TRBV11-2
J gene: TRBJ1-1
CDR3 length: 11
D gene: NA

CDR3 protein: ASSLGGPLEAF
clone size: NA
V gene: TRBV5-6
J gene: TRBJ1-1
CDR3 length: 11
D gene: NA

CDR3 protein: ASSLGRVEYAEAF
clone size: NA
V gene: TRBV27
J gene: TRBJ1-1
CDR3 length: 13
D gene: NA

CDR3 protein: ASSINPTSTDTQY
clone size: few
V gene: TRBV5-1
J gene: TRBJ2-3
CDR3 length: 13
D gene: NA

CDR3 protein: ASSQGRTGAEAF
clone size: few
V gene: TRBV3-1/TRBV3-2
J gene: TRBJ1-1
CDR3 length: 12
D gene: TRBD1

CDR3 protein: ASKQGSNTEAF
clone size: NA
V gene: TRBV12-3/TRBV12-4
J gene: TRBJ1-1
CDR3 length: 11
D gene: NA

CDR3 protein: ASGDRVQETQY
clone size: NA
V gene: TRBV25-1
J gene: TRBJ2-5
CDR3 length: 11
D gene: TRBD1

CDR3 protein: ASSFLSGGYGYT
clone size: NA
V gene: TRBV5-4
J gene: TRBJ1-2
CDR3 length: 12
D gene: NA

CDR3 protein: ASSQAGTGRSYNEQF
clone size: NA
V gene: TRBV14
J gene: TRBJ2-1
CDR3 length: 15
D gene: TRBD1

CDR3 protein: ASSTVGRDTGELF
clone size: once
V gene: TRBV21-1
J gene: TRBJ2-2
CDR3 length: 13
D gene: NA

CDR3 protein: ATRPEGLAGPKRPQETQY
clone size: NA
V gene: TRBV24-1
J gene: TRBJ2-5
CDR3 length: 18
D gene: TRBD2

CDR3 protein: ASSLPGDNEQF
clone size: NA
V gene: TRBV6-5
J gene: TRBJ2-1
CDR3 length: 11
D gene: NA

CDR3 protein: ASSLVSGIPNYGYT
clone size: NA
V gene: TRBV7-9
J gene: TRBJ1-2
CDR3 length: 14
D gene: NA

CDR3 protein: ASSSPGQGLNEQY
clone size: NA
V gene: TRBV28
J gene: TRBJ2-7
CDR3 length: 13
D gene: TRBD1

CDR3 protein: ASSSGFRNQPQH
clone size: NA
V gene: TRBV7-9
J gene: TRBJ1-5
CDR3 length: 12
D gene: NA